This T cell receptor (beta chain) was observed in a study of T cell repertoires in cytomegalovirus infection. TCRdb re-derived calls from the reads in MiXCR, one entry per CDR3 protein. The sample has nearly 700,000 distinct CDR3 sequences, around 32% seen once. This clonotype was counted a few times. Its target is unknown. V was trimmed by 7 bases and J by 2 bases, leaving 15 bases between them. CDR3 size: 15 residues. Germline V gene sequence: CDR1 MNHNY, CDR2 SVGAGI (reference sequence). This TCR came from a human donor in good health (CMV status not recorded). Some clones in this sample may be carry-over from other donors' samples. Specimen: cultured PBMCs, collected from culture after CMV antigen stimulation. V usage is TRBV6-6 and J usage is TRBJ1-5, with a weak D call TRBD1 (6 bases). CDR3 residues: CASTLQGVGNQPQHF. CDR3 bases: TGTGCCAGCACCCTACAGGGCGTGGGCAATCAGCCCCAGCATTTT.